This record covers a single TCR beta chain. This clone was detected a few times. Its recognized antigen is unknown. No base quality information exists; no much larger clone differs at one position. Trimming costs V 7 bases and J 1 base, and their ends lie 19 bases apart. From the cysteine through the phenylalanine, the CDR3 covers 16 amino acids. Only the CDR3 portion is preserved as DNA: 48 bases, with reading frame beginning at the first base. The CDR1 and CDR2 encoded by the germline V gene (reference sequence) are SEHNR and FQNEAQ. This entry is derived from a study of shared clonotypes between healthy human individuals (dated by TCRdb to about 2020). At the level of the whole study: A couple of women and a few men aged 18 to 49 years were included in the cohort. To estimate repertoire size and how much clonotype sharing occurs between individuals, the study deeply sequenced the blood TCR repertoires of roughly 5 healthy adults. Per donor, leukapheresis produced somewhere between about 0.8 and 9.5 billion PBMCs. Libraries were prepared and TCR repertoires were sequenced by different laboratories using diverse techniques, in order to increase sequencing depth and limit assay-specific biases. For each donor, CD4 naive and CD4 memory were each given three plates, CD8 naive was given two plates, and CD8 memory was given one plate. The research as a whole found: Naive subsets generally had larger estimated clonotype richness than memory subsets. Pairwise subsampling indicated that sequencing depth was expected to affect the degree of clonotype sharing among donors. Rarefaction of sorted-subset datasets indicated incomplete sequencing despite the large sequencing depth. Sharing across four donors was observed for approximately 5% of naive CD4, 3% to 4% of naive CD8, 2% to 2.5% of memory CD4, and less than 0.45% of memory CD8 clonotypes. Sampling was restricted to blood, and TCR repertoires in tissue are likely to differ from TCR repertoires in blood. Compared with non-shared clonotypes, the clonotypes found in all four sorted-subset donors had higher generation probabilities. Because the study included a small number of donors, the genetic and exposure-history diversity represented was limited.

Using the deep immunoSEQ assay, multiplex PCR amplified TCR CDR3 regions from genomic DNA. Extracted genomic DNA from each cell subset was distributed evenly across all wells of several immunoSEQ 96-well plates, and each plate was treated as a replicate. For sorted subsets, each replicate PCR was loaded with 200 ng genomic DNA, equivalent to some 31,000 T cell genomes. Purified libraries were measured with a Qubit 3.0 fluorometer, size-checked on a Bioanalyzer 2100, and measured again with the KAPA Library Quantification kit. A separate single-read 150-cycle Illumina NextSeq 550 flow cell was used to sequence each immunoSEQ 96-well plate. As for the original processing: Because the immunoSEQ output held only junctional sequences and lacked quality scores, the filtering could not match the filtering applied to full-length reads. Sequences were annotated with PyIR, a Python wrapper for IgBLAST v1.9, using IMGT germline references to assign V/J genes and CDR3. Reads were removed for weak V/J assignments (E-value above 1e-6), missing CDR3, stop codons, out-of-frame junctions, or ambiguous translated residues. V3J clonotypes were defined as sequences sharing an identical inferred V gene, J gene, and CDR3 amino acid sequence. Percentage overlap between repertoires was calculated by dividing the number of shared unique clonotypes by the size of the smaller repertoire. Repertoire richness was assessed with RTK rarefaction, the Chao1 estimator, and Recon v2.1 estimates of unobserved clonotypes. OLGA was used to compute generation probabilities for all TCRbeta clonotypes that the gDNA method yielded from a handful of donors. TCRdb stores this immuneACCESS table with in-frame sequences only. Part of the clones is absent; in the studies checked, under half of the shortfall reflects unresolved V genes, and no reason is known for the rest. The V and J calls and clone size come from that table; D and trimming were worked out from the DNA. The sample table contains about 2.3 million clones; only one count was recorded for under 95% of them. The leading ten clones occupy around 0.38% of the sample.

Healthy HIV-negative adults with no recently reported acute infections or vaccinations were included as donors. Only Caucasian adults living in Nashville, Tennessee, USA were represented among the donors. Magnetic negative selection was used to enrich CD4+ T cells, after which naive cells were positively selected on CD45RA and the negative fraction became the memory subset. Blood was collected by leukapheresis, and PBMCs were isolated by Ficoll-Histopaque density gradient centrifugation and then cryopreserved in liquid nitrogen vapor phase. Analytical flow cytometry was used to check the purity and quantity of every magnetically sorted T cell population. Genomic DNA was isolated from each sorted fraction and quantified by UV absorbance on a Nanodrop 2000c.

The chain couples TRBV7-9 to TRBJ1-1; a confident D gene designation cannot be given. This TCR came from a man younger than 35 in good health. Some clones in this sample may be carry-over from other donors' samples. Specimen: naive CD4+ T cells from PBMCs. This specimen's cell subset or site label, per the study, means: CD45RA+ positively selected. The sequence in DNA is TGTGCCAGCACCTCTTTGGTCGGTTTTCCGAACACTGAAGCTTTCTTT. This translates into CASTSLVGFPNTEAFF.